The 20 T cell receptor beta chains in this list originate from one sample, sequenced in a study of monozygotic twins with inflammatory bowel disease. TCRdb reanalyzed the 5' RACE reads and collapses them to one entry per CDR3 protein, without DNA. The sample has 85,000 to 110,000 distinct CDR3 sequences; the top ten hold roughly 1.8%. Sequencing input: blood. These receptors all stem from a human donor with ulcerative colitis or Crohn's disease, or a healthy co-twin of an affected twin (not recorded which).

The rearrangement links TRBV6-1 to TRBJ2-2; without DNA, the TCRdb call of TRBD2 cannot be checked. This CDR3 has 14 residues. Germline CDR1 reads MNHNS; CDR2 reads SASEGT. This chain's CDR3 is CASDTGVWAGELFF.

The chain employs TRBV9 and TRBJ2-1; lacking DNA, the TRBD1 call made by TCRdb goes unchecked. The CDR3 sequence is 15 residues long. Germline assignment: CDR1 SGDLS and CDR2 YYNGEE. CDR3 amino acids: CASSVNGGPWNEQFF.

The genes are TRBV20-1 and TRBJ2-2. Germline lookup yields CDR1 DFQATT and CDR2 SNEGSKA (reference sequence). The CDR3 extends over 14 amino acids. The CDR3 reads CSARVGSYTGELFF.

This chain uses TRBV27 with TRBJ2-7; TCRdb outputs TRBD2, but without DNA this stays unchecked. The CDR3 sequence is 17 residues long. CDR1 and CDR2 from the germline V gene are MNHEY and SMNVEV (reference sequence). The CDR3 loop reads CASSPTFHEAGAYEQYF.

V is TRBV25-1 and J is TRBJ2-7; TCRdb calls TRBD1, which cannot be checked without DNA. CDR1 and CDR2 (germline): MGHDK, SYGVNS. The CDR3 spans 13 residues. The CDR3 sequence: CASRRVGGYEQYF.

This chain's CDR3 is CASSIGHSGSPANEQFF. The rearrangement joins TRBV19 to TRBJ2-1; there is no DNA to check the TCRdb D call of TRBD2. Per germline, CDR1 LNHDA and CDR2 SQIVND (reference sequence). This CDR3 contains 17 residues.

The chain uses TRBV9 and TRBJ2-3. The germline V gene encodes CDR1 SGDLS and CDR2 YYNGEE. This CDR3 contains 15 residues. CDR3 amino acids: CASSVSGPSTDTQYF.

The J gene is TRBJ1-2, the V gene TRBV29-1; TCRdb reports TRBD1, a call that lacks DNA to check it against. This CDR3 has 15 residues. From germline, CDR1 is SQVTM and CDR2 ANQGSEA. The CDR3 region is CSVGQREAANYGYTF.

The chain joins TRBV12-3 or TRBV12-4 to TRBJ1-5; no DNA is available, so the TRBD1 call from TCRdb remains unchecked. The CDR3 is 18 amino acids. The chain's CDR3 is CASSFRNNRVPGNQPQHF.

The chain carries TRBV5-1 and TRBJ1-1. The germline gives CDR1 SGHRS, CDR2 YFSETQ. The CDR3 contains 11 residues. CDR3 in amino acids: CATKGETEAFF. Full variable domain (missing parts from reference TRBV5-1 and TRBJ1-1): KAGVTQTPRYLIKTRGQQVTLSCSPISGHRSVSWYQQTPGQGLQFLFEYFSETQRNKGNFPGRFSGRQFSNSRSEMNVSTLELGDSALYLCATKGETEAFFGQGTRLTVV.

The chain recombines TRBV5-1 with TRBJ2-5; TCRdb lists TRBD2, though no DNA is available to test this call. There are 15 residues in the CDR3. Germline CDR1 is SGHRS and CDR2 is YFSETQ. The CDR3 sequence is CASSWGLAGQETQYF.

This chain links TRBV5-1 with TRBJ1-5; TCRdb returns TRBD1, unconfirmable since there is no DNA. The CDR3 loop spans 17 amino acids. Germline values: CDR1 SGHRS, CDR2 YFSETQ. The CDR3 region is CASSLGLGTGLDQPQHF.

The CDR3 loop reads CASSLMPGSSGASDTQYF. This chain joins TRBV7-3 and TRBJ2-3; TCRdb outputs TRBD2, but without DNA this stays unchecked. Germline CDR1 and CDR2: SGHTA and FQGTGA. CDR3 length: 18 amino acids.

The chain combines TRBV5-1 with TRBJ2-5; TCRdb indicates TRBD2, and absent DNA this call remains unverified. Looked up from germline, CDR1 is SGHRS and CDR2 is YFSETQ. The CDR3 covers 15 residues. The CDR3: CASSRSPGLQETQYF.

The chain has TRBV29-1 and TRBJ2-7; checking the TCRdb D call of TRBD1 is not possible without DNA. There are 16 residues in the CDR3. The germline V gene encodes CDR1 SQVTM and CDR2 ANQGSEA. CDR3 sequence reads: CSVEVLPRQGSYEQYF.

This chain links TRBV18 with TRBJ1-5. This CDR3 contains 15 residues. The germline CDR1 and CDR2 sequences are KGHSH and LQKENI. The CDR3 sequence: CASSPPGYSNQPQHF.

This chain joins TRBV4-3 and TRBJ2-1; checking the TCRdb D call of TRBD1 is not possible without DNA. Germline loops: CDR1 LGHNA, CDR2 YSLEER. This CDR3 has 16 amino acids. CDR3 loop: CASSQAGGENYNEQFF.

The chain recombines TRBV6-2 or TRBV6-3 with TRBJ1-5; TCRdb picks TRBD1, but there is no DNA to check that call. CDR1 MNHEY and CDR2 SVGEGT come from the germline V gene. The CDR3 consists of 14 residues. CDR3 protein: CASSYGGFNQPQHF.

The CDR3 protein is CSARGTSGDRGSETQYF. The rearrangement uses TRBV20-1 and TRBJ2-5; the D call of TRBD2 rests on TCRdb alone, since no DNA is present to check it. Germline loops: CDR1 DFQATT, CDR2 SNEGSKA (reference sequence). The CDR3 length is 17 residues.

The J gene is TRBJ1-1, the V gene TRBV12-3 or TRBV12-4; checking the TCRdb D call of TRBD1 is not possible without DNA. CDR3 length: 12 residues. CDR3 amino acids: CASSRTAGKAFF.